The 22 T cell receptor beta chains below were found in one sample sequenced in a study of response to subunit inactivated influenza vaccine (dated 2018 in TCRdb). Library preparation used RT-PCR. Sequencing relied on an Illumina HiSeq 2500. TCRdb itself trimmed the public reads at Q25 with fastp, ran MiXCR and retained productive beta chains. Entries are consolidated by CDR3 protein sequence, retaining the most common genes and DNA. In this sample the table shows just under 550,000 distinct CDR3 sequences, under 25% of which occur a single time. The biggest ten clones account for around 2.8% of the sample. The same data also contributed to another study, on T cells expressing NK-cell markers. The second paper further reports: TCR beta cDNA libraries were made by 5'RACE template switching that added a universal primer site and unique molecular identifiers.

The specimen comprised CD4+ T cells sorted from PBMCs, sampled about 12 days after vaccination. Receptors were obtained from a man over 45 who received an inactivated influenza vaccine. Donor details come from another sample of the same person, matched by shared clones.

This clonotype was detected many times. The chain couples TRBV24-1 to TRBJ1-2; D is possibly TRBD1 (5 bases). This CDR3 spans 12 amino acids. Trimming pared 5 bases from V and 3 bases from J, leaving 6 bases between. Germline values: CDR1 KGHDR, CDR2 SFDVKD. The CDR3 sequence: CATSAQDYGYTF. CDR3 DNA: TGTGCCACCAGTGCACAGGACTATGGCTACACCTTC.

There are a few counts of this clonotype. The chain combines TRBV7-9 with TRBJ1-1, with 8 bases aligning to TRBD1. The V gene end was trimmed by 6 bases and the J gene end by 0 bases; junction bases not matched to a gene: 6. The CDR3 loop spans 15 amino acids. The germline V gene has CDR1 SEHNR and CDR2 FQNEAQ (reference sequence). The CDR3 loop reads CASSKTGAMNTEAFF. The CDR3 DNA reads TGTGCCAGCAGTAAGACAGGGGCGATGAACACTGAAGCTTTCTTT.

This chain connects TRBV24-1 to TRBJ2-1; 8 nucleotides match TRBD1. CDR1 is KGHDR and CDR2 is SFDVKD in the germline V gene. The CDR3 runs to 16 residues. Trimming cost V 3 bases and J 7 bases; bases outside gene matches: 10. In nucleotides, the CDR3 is TGTGCCACCAGTGATCCCGGACAGGGTAGGCCAAATGAGCAGTTCTTC. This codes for CATSDPGQGRPNEQFF.

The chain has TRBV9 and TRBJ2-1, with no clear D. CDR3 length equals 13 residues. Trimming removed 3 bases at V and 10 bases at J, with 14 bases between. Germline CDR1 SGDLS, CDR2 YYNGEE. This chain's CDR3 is CASSGNSIAEQFF. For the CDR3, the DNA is TGTGCCAGCAGCGGCAATTCGATCGCAGAGCAGTTCTTC.

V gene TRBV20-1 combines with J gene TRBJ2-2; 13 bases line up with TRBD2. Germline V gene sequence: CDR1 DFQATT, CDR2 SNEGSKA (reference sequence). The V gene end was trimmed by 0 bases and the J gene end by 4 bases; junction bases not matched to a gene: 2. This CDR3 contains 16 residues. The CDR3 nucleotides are TGCAGTGCTAGAGATTGGACTAGCGGGAGCACCGGGGAGCTGTTTTTT. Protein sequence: CSARDWTSGSTGELFF.

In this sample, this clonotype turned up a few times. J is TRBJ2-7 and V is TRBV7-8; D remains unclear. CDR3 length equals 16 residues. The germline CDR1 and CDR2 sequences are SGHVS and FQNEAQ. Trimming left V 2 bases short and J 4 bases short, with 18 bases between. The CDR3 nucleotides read TGTGCCAGCAGCTTAAGGCGTGTAGAGGTCGGGTACGAGCAGTACTTC. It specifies CASSLRRVEVGYEQYF. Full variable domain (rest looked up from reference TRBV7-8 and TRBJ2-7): GAGVSQSPRYKVAKRGQDVALRCDPISGHVSLFWYQQALGQGPEFLTYFQNEAQLDKSGLPSDRFFAERPEGSVSTLKIQRTQQEDSAVYLCASSLRRVEVGYEQYFGPGTRLTVT.

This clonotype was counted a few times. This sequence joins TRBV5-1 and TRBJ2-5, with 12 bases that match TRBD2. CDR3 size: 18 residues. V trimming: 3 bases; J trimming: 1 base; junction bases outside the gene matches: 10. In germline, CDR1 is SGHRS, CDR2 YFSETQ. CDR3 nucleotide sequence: TGCGCCAGCAGCTCACCGGGACTAGCGGGCCTTCGCCAAGAGACCCAGTACTTC. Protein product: CASSSPGLAGLRQETQYF.

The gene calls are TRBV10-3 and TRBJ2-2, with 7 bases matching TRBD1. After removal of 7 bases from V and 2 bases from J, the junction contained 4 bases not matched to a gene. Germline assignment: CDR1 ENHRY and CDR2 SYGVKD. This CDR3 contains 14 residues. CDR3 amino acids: CAIKAGGNTGELFF. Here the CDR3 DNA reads TGTGCCATCAAGGCAGGGGGTAACACCGGGGAGCTGTTTTTT.

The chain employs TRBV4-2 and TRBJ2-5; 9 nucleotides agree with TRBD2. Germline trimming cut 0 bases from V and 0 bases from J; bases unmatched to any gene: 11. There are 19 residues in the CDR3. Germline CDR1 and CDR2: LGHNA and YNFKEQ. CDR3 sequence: CASSQDGDLAGLYQETQYF. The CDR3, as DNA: TGTGCCAGCAGCCAAGATGGGGATCTAGCGGGATTGTACCAAGAGACCCAGTACTTC.

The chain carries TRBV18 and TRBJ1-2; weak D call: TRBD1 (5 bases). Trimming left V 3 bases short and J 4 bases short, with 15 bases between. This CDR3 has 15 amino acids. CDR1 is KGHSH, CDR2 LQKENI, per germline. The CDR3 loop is CASSPGTVSGYGYTF. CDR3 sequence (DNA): TGTGCCAGCTCACCCGGGACCGTGAGTGGCTATGGCTACACCTTC.

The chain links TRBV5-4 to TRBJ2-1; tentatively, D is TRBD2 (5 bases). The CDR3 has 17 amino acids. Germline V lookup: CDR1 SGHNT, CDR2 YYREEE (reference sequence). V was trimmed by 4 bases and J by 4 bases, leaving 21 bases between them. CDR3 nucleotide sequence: TGTGCCAGCAGCAATCCCCTTGGACGGGGTTCGTACAATGAGCAGTTCTTC. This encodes CASSNPLGRGSYNEQFF.

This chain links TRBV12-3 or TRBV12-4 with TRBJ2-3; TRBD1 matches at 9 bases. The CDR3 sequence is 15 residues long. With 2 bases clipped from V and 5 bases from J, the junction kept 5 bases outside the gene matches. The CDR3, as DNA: TGTGCCAGCAGTTTAACAGGGGGCCCCGGAGATACGCAGTATTTT. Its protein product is CASSLTGGPGDTQYF.

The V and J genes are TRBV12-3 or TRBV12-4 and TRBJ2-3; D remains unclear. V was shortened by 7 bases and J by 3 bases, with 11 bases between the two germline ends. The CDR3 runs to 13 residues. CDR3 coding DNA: TGTGCCAGCACCTTAAGGAGAACAGATACGCAGTATTTT. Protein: CASTLRRTDTQYF.

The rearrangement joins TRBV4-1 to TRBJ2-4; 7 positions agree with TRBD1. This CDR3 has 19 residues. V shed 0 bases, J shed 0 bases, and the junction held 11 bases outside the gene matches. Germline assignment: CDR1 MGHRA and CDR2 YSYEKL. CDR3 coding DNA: TGCGCCAGCAGCCAAGATGTAGTGAGGGGGCATTTAGCCAAAAACATTCAGTACTTC. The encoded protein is CASSQDVVRGHLAKNIQYF.

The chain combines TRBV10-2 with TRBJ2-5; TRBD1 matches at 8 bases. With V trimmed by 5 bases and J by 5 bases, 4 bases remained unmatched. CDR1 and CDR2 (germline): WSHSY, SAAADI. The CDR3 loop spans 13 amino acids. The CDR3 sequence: CASSQGALETQYF. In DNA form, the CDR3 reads TGCGCCAGCAGTCAGGGGGCGCTGGAGACCCAGTACTTC.

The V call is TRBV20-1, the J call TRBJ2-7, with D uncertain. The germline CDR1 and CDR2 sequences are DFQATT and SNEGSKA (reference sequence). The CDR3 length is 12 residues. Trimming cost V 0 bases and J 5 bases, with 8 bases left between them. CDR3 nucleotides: TGCAGTGCTAGAGATCAGCTTGACGAGCAGTACTTC. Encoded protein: CSARDQLDEQYF.

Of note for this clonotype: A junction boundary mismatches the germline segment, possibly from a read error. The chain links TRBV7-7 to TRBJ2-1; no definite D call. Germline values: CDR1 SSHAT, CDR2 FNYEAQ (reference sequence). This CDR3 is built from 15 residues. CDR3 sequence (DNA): TGTGCTAGCAGCCCCGCCCCGACAAGCTACAATGAGCAGTTCTTC. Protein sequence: CASSPAPTSYNEQFF.

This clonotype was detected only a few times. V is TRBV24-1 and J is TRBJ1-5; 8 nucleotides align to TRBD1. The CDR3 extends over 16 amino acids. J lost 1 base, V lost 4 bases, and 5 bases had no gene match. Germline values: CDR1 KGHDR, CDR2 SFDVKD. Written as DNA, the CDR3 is TGTGCCACCAGTGACCATACAGGGGGAAGCAATCAGCCCCAGCATTTT. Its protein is CATSDHTGGSNQPQHF.

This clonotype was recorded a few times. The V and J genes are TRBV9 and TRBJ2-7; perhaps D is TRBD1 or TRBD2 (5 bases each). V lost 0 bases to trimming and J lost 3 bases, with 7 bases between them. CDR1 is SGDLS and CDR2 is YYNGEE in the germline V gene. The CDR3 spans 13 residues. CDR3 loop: CASSVGGDYEQYF. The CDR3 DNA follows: TGTGCCAGCAGCGTAGGAGGGGACTACGAGCAGTACTTC. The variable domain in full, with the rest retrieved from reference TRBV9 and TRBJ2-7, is DSGVTQTPKHLITATGQRVTLRCSPRSGDLSVYWYQQSLDQGLQFLIQYYNGEERAKGNILERFSAQQFPDLHSELNLSSLELGDSALYFCASSVGGDYEQYFGPGTRLTVT.

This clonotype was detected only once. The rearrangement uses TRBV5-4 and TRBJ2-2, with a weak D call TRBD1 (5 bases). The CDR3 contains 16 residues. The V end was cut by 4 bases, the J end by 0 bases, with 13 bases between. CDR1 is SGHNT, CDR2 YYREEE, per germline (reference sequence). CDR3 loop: CASSRFQGANTGELFF. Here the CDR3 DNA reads TGTGCCAGCAGCCGGTTCCAAGGGGCGAACACCGGGGAGCTGTTTTTT.

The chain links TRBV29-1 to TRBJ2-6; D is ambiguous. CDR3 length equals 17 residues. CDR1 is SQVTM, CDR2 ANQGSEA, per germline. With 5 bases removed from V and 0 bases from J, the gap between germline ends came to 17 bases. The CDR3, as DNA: TGCAGCGTTATCTTAGGGCAAGCGCACTCTGGGGCCAACGTCCTGACTTTC. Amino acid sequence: CSVILGQAHSGANVLTF.

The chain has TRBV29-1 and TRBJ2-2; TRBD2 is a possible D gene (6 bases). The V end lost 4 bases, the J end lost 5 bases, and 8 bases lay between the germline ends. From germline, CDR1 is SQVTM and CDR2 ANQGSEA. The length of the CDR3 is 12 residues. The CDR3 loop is CSVVRGTGELFF. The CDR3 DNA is TGCAGCGTTGTACGGGGGACCGGGGAGCTGTTTTTT.